The T cell receptor (beta chain) under discussion was sequenced for a study of cytomegalovirus exposure and HLA in healthy donors. Findings of the study overall: According to an earlier analysis, most TCR beta V segments yielded productive rearrangements about 90% or about 30% of the time. Available immune exposure information covered CMV serostatus only. What a later analysis reportedly showed was that an Asian-associated ancestry cluster had fewer N-insertions than the approximately 670-donor mean. Investigators reported approximately 170 TCR beta chains as tied to cytomegalovirus.

Concerning this clone itself: Its antigen is undetermined.

60 Vbeta and 13 Jbeta primers were used in PCR. Sequencing used immunoSEQ multiplex PCR; TCRdb keeps in-frame clones, though not all of them. The table records tens of thousands of clones, around 49% of them present only once. The V end was cut by 1 base, the J end by 0 bases, with 9 bases between. CDR1 GTSNPN and CDR2 SVGIG come from the germline V gene (reference sequence). CDR3 size: 14 residues. V usage is TRBV30 and J usage is TRBJ1-1; unclear D gene. Sequencing was performed on PBMCs. The TCR sequence derives from a middle-aged woman in good health and CMV-seropositive. The CDR3 sequence is CAWSGTVMNTEAFF. For the CDR3, the DNA is TGTGCCTGGAGTGGCACAGTAATGAACACTGAAGCTTTCTTT. The full variable domain, in which reference TRBV30 and TRBJ1-1 provide the parts outside the CDR3, is SQTIHQWPATLVQPVGSPLSLECTVEGTSNPNLYWYRQAAGRGLQLLFYSVGIGQISSEVPQNLSASRPQDRQFILSSKKLLLSDSGFYLCAWSGTVMNTEAFFGQGTRLTVV.